This T cell receptor beta chain was sequenced during a study of CD8 T cells in Susac syndrome. For the study at large: Within the sequenced group of Susac syndrome patients, more than 5 showed active disease and fewer than 10 were in remission. At the time their blood was drawn, patients with Susac syndrome were either therapy-naive, on corticosteroids (with some of them also receiving intravenous immunoglobulin), or on intravenous immunoglobulin alone.

CDR3 length: 22 residues. CDR1 is LGHDT, CDR2 YNNKEL, per germline (reference sequence). Losses at the gene ends were 1 base for V and 2 bases for J; bases not matched to a gene: 21. With random hexamers, reverse transcription was performed on about 0.5 to 1 ug of RNA. TCRdb re-called the immunoSEQ multiplex PCR reads through MiXCR, storing one row per CDR3 protein. In the table there are roughly 250,000 distinct CDR3 sequences, 96% of which are singletons. The sample was CD4+ T cells from PBMCs. V gene TRBV3-1 combines with J gene TRBJ2-2, with 8 bases lining up with TRBD2. The clonotype was recovered from a human donor with Susac syndrome. The CDR3 reads CASSQARTKVLAGRLNTGELFF. The CDR3 coding sequence is TGTGCCAGCAGCCAAGCACGGACCAAAGTATTAGCGGGACGACTAAACACCGGGGAGCTGTTTTTT.